These 18 T cell receptor beta chains originate from one sample sequenced in a study of T cells in Graves' hyperthyroidism and ophthalmopathy. RNA transcripts served as the template for amplifying TCR beta CDR3 regions. With the HTBI primer set, the TCR CDR3 went through a first round of RT-PCR. MiXCR, run by TCRdb on the multiplex PCR reads, gives a single entry per CDR3 protein. The sample consists of around 760,000 distinct CDR3 sequences, about 35% of them appearing once. The sequenced material came from blood. These receptor sequences come from a middle-aged woman with Graves' hyperthyroidism.

This clonotype was counted between two and nine times. A much larger clone lies a single base off, so this may be a read error. This chain links TRBV10-3 with TRBJ2-7; D is uncertain. This CDR3 has 13 amino acids. CDR1 is ENHRY and CDR2 is SYGVKD in the germline V gene. V was cut by 3 bases and J by 0 bases, with 6 bases left in between. CDR3 sequence: CAISEDNSYEQYF. DNA for the CDR3: TGTGCCATCAGTGAAGACAACTCCTACGAGCAGTACTTC.

The V call is TRBV7-6, the J call TRBJ1-4; 7 bases map to TRBD1. The CDR3 totals 15 residues. Trimming removed 8 bases from V and 0 bases from J; junction bases left unmatched: 6. Per the germline V gene, CDR1 is SGHVS and CDR2 is FNYEAQ. CDR3 region: CASCPGTATNEKLFF. For the CDR3, the DNA is TGTGCCAGCTGCCCTGGGACAGCAACTAATGAAAAACTGTTTTTT.

This sequence joins TRBV24-1 and TRBJ1-1; 9 bases are a match to TRBD1. V trimming: 6 bases; J trimming: 4 bases; junction bases outside the gene matches: 2. Germline CDR1 and CDR2: KGHDR and SFDVKD. The CDR3 spans 13 residues. Here the CDR3 DNA reads TGTGCCACCAGTCGGACAGGGGCCACTGAAGCTTTCTTT. Translation gives CATSRTGATEAFF.

The chain combines TRBV2 with TRBJ1-4, with D possibly matching TRBD1 (5 bases). V dropped 6 bases and J dropped 9 bases, with 20 bases sitting between them. From germline, CDR1 is SNHLY and CDR2 FYNNEI. The CDR3 runs 15 residues. CDR3 in DNA: TGTGCCAGCAGCCAAGATATAGGGGTGACCCAAAAACTGTTTTTT. Translating gives CASSQDIGVTQKLFF.

The chain has TRBV7-2 and TRBJ2-3; D is possibly TRBD1 (6 bases). CDR3 length: 13 amino acids. V gave up 5 bases and J gave up 8 bases, with 14 bases separating them. Germline V lookup: CDR1 SGHTA, CDR2 FQGNSA. The CDR3 spells CASSGQPQGTQYF. The CDR3 DNA reads TGTGCCAGCAGCGGACAGCCCCAGGGTACGCAGTATTTT.

This clonotype was recorded many times. V and J are TRBV20-1 and TRBJ1-2; perhaps TRBD1 as D (6 bases). CDR1 is DFQATT and CDR2 is SNEGSKA in the germline V gene (reference sequence). This CDR3 is 11 amino acids long. The V end lost 6 bases, the J end lost 7 bases, and 12 bases lay between the germline ends. For the CDR3, the DNA is TGCAGTGCGGGACATCAGGGTGGCTACACCTTC. This gives the protein CSAGHQGGYTF.

This clonotype has just a few counts. This chain links TRBV12-3 or TRBV12-4 with TRBJ2-5; 13 bases agree with TRBD2. The CDR3 spans 17 residues. With V trimmed by 6 bases and J by 4 bases, 11 bases remained unmatched. CDR3 sequence reads: CASSPGTSGDGRETQYF. The DNA of the CDR3 is TGTGCCAGCAGCCCTGGGACTAGCGGGGATGGGCGAGAGACCCAGTACTTC.

The rearrangement joins TRBV2 to TRBJ1-5, with TRBD1 identical over 10 bases. Germline trimming cut 5 bases from V and 7 bases from J; bases unmatched to any gene: 8. Germline CDR1 SNHLY, CDR2 FYNNEI. This CDR3 region has 15 residues. The CDR3 DNA follows: TGTGCCAGCAGTACCGGGACAGGGGATAACCAGCCCCAGCATTTT. Translation gives CASSTGTGDNQPQHF.

Note on this clonotype: Compared with germline, one end of the junction differs, possibly owing to a read error. The chain joins TRBV24-1 to TRBJ2-5; 7 bases agree with TRBD1. The CDR3 is 14 residues long. Germline V lookup: CDR1 KGHDR, CDR2 SFDVKD. The CDR3 nucleotides read TGTGCCACCAGTGATACTACAGGGGTAGAGGCCCAGTACTTC. It is translated as CATSDTTGVEAQYF.

The J gene is TRBJ2-1, the V gene TRBV7-8, with 8 bases matching TRBD1. The CDR3 length is 16 residues. The J segment lost 5 bases and the V segment lost 5 bases, leaving 11 bases of the junction unmatched. From germline, CDR1 is SGHVS and CDR2 FQNEAQ. The CDR3: CASSRLEDRVHNEQFF. The CDR3 DNA reads TGTGCCAGCAGCCGACTCGAGGACAGGGTTCACAATGAGCAGTTCTTC. Drawing the rest from reference TRBV7-8 and TRBJ2-1, the complete variable domain is GAGVSQSPRYKVAKRGQDVALRCDPISGHVSLFWYQQALGQGPEFLTYFQNEAQLDKSGLPSDRFFAERPEGSVSTLKIQRTQQEDSAVYLCASSRLEDRVHNEQFFGPGTRLTVL.

There are a few counts of this clonotype. The chain recombines TRBV6-2 or TRBV6-3 with TRBJ1-5, with 9 bases fitting TRBD1. CDR3 length: 16 residues. Per the germline V gene, CDR1 is MNHEY and CDR2 is SVGEGT. Trimming took 7 bases from V and 0 from J; bases not matched to a gene: 7. Here the CDR3 reads CASKRGTGNSNQPQHF. The DNA for the CDR3 is TGTGCCAGCAAACGGGGGACAGGGAATAGCAATCAGCCCCAGCATTTT.

This clonotype was seen a handful of times. The V gene is TRBV10-2, the J gene TRBJ2-2; possible D gene TRBD2, 6 bases. Deletions cut 2 bases from V and 6 bases from J, with 10 bases between. The CDR3 covers 14 residues. CDR1 is WSHSY, CDR2 SAAADI, per germline. CDR3 nucleotide sequence: TGCGCCAGCAGTGAGACCCCGGGGGCCGGGGAGCTGTTTTTT. Its translation: CASSETPGAGELFF.

To note about this clonotype: Being one base from a much bigger clone, this may be a read error. This rearrangement joins TRBV20-1 to TRBJ1-3, with D unresolved. There are 13 residues in the CDR3. Germline lookup yields CDR1 DFQATT and CDR2 SNEGSKA (reference sequence). CDR3 amino acids: CSAREVSGDTIYF. The CDR3 DNA is TGCAGTGCTAGAGAGGTCTCTGGAGACACCATATATTTT.

In the case of this clonotype: The CDR3 does not close with the conserved phenylalanine or tryptophan, likely indicating a read error. It is unclear where the CDR3 begins or ends on the DNA, so no DNA is shown, and the CDR3 is as TCRdb lists it. The chain joins TRBV7-9 to TRBJ2-6. The CDR3 is 9 amino acids in total, end residues counted. The germline V gene encodes CDR1 SEHNR and CDR2 FQNEAQ (reference sequence). The CDR3 is CASSLAGTS.

This clonotype was observed many times. The gene calls are TRBV10-3 and TRBJ1-3, with 10 bases identical to TRBD1. J lost 3 bases, V lost 6 bases, and 5 bases had no gene match. There are 15 residues in the CDR3. Germline V gene lookup returns CDR1 ENHRY and CDR2 SYGVKD. The CDR3 region is CAIRRQGAGGNTIYF. Here the CDR3 DNA reads TGTGCCATCAGAAGACAGGGGGCGGGTGGAAACACCATATATTTT.

This clonotype was counted ten times or more. CDR3 amino acids: CAISESVIAGPSYEQYF. In nucleotides, the CDR3 is TGTGCCATCAGTGAGTCGGTAATAGCGGGCCCCTCCTACGAGCAGTACTTC. The chain has TRBV10-3 and TRBJ2-7, with TRBD2 matching over 7 bases. CDR3 length equals 17 residues. Germline V gene sequence: CDR1 ENHRY, CDR2 SYGVKD. V lost 0 bases, J lost 0 bases, and 8 bases stayed unmatched.

This clonotype appeared many times. This rearrangement joins TRBV7-9 to TRBJ1-1, with TRBD1 identical over 7 bases. With V trimmed by 6 bases and J by 3 bases, 4 bases remained unmatched. The CDR3 contains 13 residues. Germline loops: CDR1 SEHNR, CDR2 FQNEAQ (reference sequence). CDR3 protein: CASRGQEYTEAFF. The CDR3 DNA reads TGTGCCAGCAGAGGACAGGAGTACACTGAAGCTTTCTTT.

The chain joins TRBV7-9 to TRBJ2-7; no definite D call. Judging by the DNA end, TRBJ2-4 fits better; the J call may be wrong. Per the germline V gene, CDR1 is SEHNR and CDR2 is FQNEAQ (reference sequence). This CDR3 has 14 amino acids. The CDR3 spells CASTPAMAQNIQYF. The CDR3 nucleotides are TGTGCCAGCACCCCGGCTATGGCCCAAAACATTCAGTACTTC.